These 20 T cell receptor beta chains were sequenced from one sample in a study of persistence of HIV-infected CD4 T cells. The libraries were made with immunoSEQ version 4 in survey mode. The table came from immunoSEQ multiplex PCR; TCRdb's copy has only in-frame clones and leaves some out. The sample has some 40,000 clones; roughly 90% are singletons. Anti-CD3/anti-CD28 beads served as a nonspecific positive control stimulus. Sorting of responding CD4+ T cells relied on upregulated CD40 ligand together with CD69. These TCRs are of unknown antigen specificity. Sequenced material: CD4+ T cells sorted from PBMCs after 18-hour stimulation, taken from a patient who received antiretroviral therapy. These receptors all come from an adult man with HIV who was CMV-seropositive.

The V and J genes are TRBV4-2 and TRBJ1-6, with D possibly matching TRBD1 (5 bases). Germline lookup yields CDR1 LGHNA and CDR2 YNFKEQ. The CDR3 is 14 residues long. Trimming pared 4 bases from V and 6 bases from J, leaving 10 bases between. Here the CDR3 reads CASSPRDFNSPLHF. Here the CDR3 DNA reads TGTGCCAGCAGCCCTCGGGACTTTAATTCACCCCTCCACTTT.

For the CDR3, the DNA is TGTGCCAGCAGTCCCGCCGGGACCACATCCTACAATGAGCAGTTCTTC. Protein product: CASSPAGTTSYNEQFF. This chain connects TRBV7-9 to TRBJ2-1, with D perhaps TRBD1 or TRBD2 (5 bases each). The CDR3 consists of 16 residues. Deletions cut 6 bases from V and 1 base from J, with 16 bases between. Germline loops: CDR1 SEHNR, CDR2 FQNEAQ (reference sequence).

This chain links TRBV27 with TRBJ1-5, with TRBD1 identical over 7 bases. Germline CDR1 reads MNHEY; CDR2 reads SMNVEV (reference sequence). The V segment lost 3 bases and the J segment 4 bases; nucleotides outside the gene matches: 9. The CDR3 loop spans 16 amino acids. Here the CDR3 DNA reads TGTGCCAGCAGTTTTAGTGGCAGGGGGGGGAATCAGCCCCAGCATTTT. Translation: CASSFSGRGGNQPQHF.

The rearrangement uses TRBV4-2 and TRBJ2-7, with 7 bases lining up with TRBD1. The junction had 5 bases not matched to a gene; V was cut back by 0 bases and J by 3 bases. The CDR3 runs to 15 residues. Germline CDR1 is LGHNA and CDR2 is YNFKEQ. DNA for the CDR3: TGTGCCAGCAGCCAAGAATCCCGGGACAGCTACGAGCAGTACTTC. It is translated as CASSQESRDSYEQYF.

The gene calls are TRBV27 and TRBJ1-2, with D possibly matching TRBD1 (5 bases). Trimming shortened V by 6 bases and J by 8 bases, and 25 bases separated the two germline ends. Looked up from germline, CDR1 is MNHEY and CDR2 is SMNVEV (reference sequence). The CDR3 runs to 16 residues. This CDR3 reads CASSPALGGGQGGYTF. CDR3 in DNA: TGTGCCAGCAGCCCTGCCTTGGGGGGTGGGCAAGGGGGCTACACCTTC.

This clone is a singleton in its sample. The chain is built from TRBV15 and TRBJ1-5, with D unclear. Trimming pared 1 base from V and 3 bases from J, leaving 1 base between. CDR3 length: 12 amino acids. Germline loops: CDR1 LNHNV, CDR2 YYDKDF (reference sequence). Written as DNA, the CDR3 is TGTGCCACCAGCAGAGTCAATCAGCCCCAGCATTTT. It translates to CATSRVNQPQHF.

This clone was seen a single time. The rearrangement uses TRBV7-8 and TRBJ2-2; 13 nucleotides line up with TRBD2. CDR1 is SGHVS, CDR2 FQNEAQ, per germline. The CDR3 is made up of 18 amino acids. J lost 0 bases, V lost 5 bases, and 6 bases had no gene match. The CDR3 spells CASSPQGLAGTNTGELFF. In DNA form, the CDR3 reads TGTGCCAGCAGCCCCCAGGGACTAGCGGGGACGAACACCGGGGAGCTGTTTTTT. The variable domain in full, completed from reference TRBV7-8 and TRBJ2-2, reads GAGVSQSPRYKVAKRGQDVALRCDPISGHVSLFWYQQALGQGPEFLTYFQNEAQLDKSGLPSDRFFAERPEGSVSTLKIQRTQQEDSAVYLCASSPQGLAGTNTGELFFGEGSRLTVL.

The rearrangement links TRBV19 to TRBJ2-3; D might be TRBD1 (6 bases). Germline CDR1 and CDR2: LNHDA and SQIVND (reference sequence). This CDR3 region has 13 residues. Trimming pared 5 bases from V and 9 bases from J, leaving 15 bases between. Here the CDR3 DNA reads TGTGCCAGTAGTGAAACGCAGGGGCGCACGCAGTATTTT. Amino acids: CASSETQGRTQYF.

In this sample, this clone turned up once. V gene TRBV5-4 combines with J gene TRBJ2-3; D uncertain. The CDR3 runs 12 residues. Trimming pared 8 bases from V and 1 base from J, leaving 8 bases between. Germline loops: CDR1 SGHNT, CDR2 YYREEE (reference sequence). CDR3 region: CASAARTDTQYF. The CDR3, as DNA: TGTGCCAGTGCGGCCCGCACAGATACGCAGTATTTT.

The chain uses TRBV11-2 and TRBJ2-1; 10 bases match TRBD2. CDR3 size: 15 residues. The J segment lost 8 bases and the V segment lost 4 bases, leaving 8 bases of the junction unmatched. Germline V lookup: CDR1 SGHAT, CDR2 FQNNGV. CDR3 nucleotides: TGTGCCAGCAGCTGGGGACTAGCGTTACGGGATGAGCAGTTCTTC. It is translated as CASSWGLALRDEQFF. Full variable domain (outside the CDR3, taken from reference TRBV11-2 and TRBJ2-1): EAGVAQSPRYKIIEKRQSVAFWCNPISGHATLYWYQQILGQGPKLLIQFQNNGVVDDSQLPKDRFSAERLKGVDSTLKIQPAKLEDSAVYLCASSWGLALRDEQFFGPGTRLTVL.

The V gene is TRBV6-1, the J gene TRBJ2-3; TRBD2 aligns across 12 bases. CDR3 length: 15 residues. Germline values: CDR1 MNHNS, CDR2 SASEGT. Trimming at V came to 2 bases and at J to 5 bases, leaving 2 bases not matched to a gene. The CDR3 DNA reads TGTGCCAGCAGTGAACTAGCGGGGGGGTTAGATACGCAGTATTTT. Translated, it gives CASSELAGGLDTQYF.

This chain links TRBV9 with TRBJ2-1, with 8 bases fitting TRBD1. The CDR3 is made up of 15 amino acids. V lost 3 bases and J lost 5; bases outside the gene matches: 7. Germline loops: CDR1 SGDLS, CDR2 YYNGEE. The CDR3 is CASSATGTGNNEQFF. The CDR3 DNA reads as TGTGCCAGCAGCGCGACCGGGACAGGCAACAATGAGCAGTTCTTC.

The chain has TRBV3-1 (or the pseudogene TRBV3-2) and TRBJ2-5; 9 bases are shared with TRBD2. V trimming: 5 bases; J trimming: 4 bases; junction bases outside the gene matches: 17. CDR3 length equals 18 residues. Germline V lookup: CDR1 LGHDT, CDR2 YNNKEL (reference sequence). CDR3 in DNA: TGTGCCAGCAGCTATACGTACCCAGGGACTAGCCGGGGAGAGACCCAGTACTTC. Amino acids: CASSYTYPGTSRGETQYF.

The V and J genes are TRBV2 and TRBJ2-1; D unresolved. With 4 bases removed from V and 6 bases from J, the gap between germline ends came to 7 bases. The length of the CDR3 is 12 residues. The V gene's germline CDR1 is SNHLY and CDR2 FYNNEI. CDR3 nucleotides: TGTGCCAGCAGTGGGAGTGGCAATGAGCAGTTCTTC. Protein: CASSGSGNEQFF.

The sample holds one count of this clone. This chain connects TRBV5-5 to TRBJ2-3; D is ambiguous. V dropped 5 bases and J dropped 1 base, with 11 bases sitting between them. The length of the CDR3 is 14 residues. The germline V gene has CDR1 SGHKS and CDR2 YYEKEE (reference sequence). The DNA of the CDR3 is TGTGCCAGCAGTCTCTTAACAGGCACAGATACGCAGTATTTT. It encodes CASSLLTGTDTQYF.

V and J are TRBV2 and TRBJ1-4; TRBD1 matches at 8 bases. The CDR3 consists of 15 residues. The germline V gene encodes CDR1 SNHLY and CDR2 FYNNEI. V lost 4 bases, J lost 8 bases, and 9 bases stayed unmatched. CDR3 sequence reads: CASSGGQAFGEKLFF. CDR3 DNA sequence: TGTGCCAGCAGTGGGGGACAGGCCTTTGGAGAAAAACTGTTTTTT. The full variable domain, in which reference TRBV2 and TRBJ1-4 provide the parts outside the CDR3, is EPEVTQTPSHQVTQMGQEVILRCVPISNHLYFYWYRQILGQKVEFLVSFYNNEISEKSEIFDDQFSVERPDGSNFTLKIRSTKLEDSAMYFCASSGGQAFGEKLFFGSGTQLSVL.

The chain combines TRBV29-1 with TRBJ2-7, with 13 bases that match TRBD2. Germline trimming cut 6 bases from V and 0 bases from J; bases unmatched to any gene: 2. Germline V gives CDR1 SQVTM, CDR2 ANQGSEA. The CDR3 runs 14 residues. CDR3 residues: CSVTSGGNSYEQYF. The CDR3, as DNA: TGCAGCGTGACTAGCGGGGGGAACTCCTACGAGCAGTACTTC.

This rearrangement joins TRBV4-1 to TRBJ2-7, with 9 bases matching TRBD1. Per germline, CDR1 MGHRA and CDR2 YSYEKL. The CDR3 consists of 15 residues. V was pared by 4 bases and J by 7 bases, with 11 bases of the junction left unmatched. In nucleotides, the CDR3 is TGCGCCAGCAGCCTCCCTGTAACAGGGGGCAGGGAGCAGTACTTC. Translation gives CASSLPVTGGREQYF.

This rearrangement joins TRBV6-2 or TRBV6-3 to TRBJ1-2; D is ambiguous. The CDR3 loop spans 15 amino acids. V was shortened by 4 bases and J by 0 bases, with 12 bases between the two germline ends. Per the germline V gene, CDR1 is MNHEY and CDR2 is SVGEGT. This chain's CDR3 is CASSSYNSPNYGYTF. CDR3 bases: TGTGCCAGCAGTTCTTACAACTCTCCTAACTATGGCTACACCTTC.

DNA for the CDR3: TGCAGTGCCGGGGGTAATTCACCCCTCCACTTT. This sequence encodes CSAGGNSPLHF. The rearrangement links TRBV20-1 to TRBJ1-6; possible D gene TRBD1, 5 bases. Trimming pared 6 bases from V and 6 bases from J, leaving 6 bases between. There are 11 residues in the CDR3. CDR1 and CDR2 (germline): DFQATT, SNEGSKA (reference sequence).